This T cell receptor beta chain appears in the sequencing data of a study of T cells and Merkel cell carcinoma outcomes. Findings and caveats of the study: Merkel cell carcinoma outcomes were reportedly predicted by repertoire and T-cell density.

Trimming removed 5 bases from V and 13 bases from J, with 14 bases in between. Germline CDR1 reads SNHLY; CDR2 reads FYNNEI. This CDR3 is built from 12 residues. A note on this clone: What it binds is unknown.

The assay was immunoSEQ multiplex PCR, and TCRdb's table has in-frame clones only and misses some. The sample has roughly 5,800 clones; 70% to 80% are singletons. The chain combines TRBV2 with TRBJ2-2, with D uncertain. The sequenced material came from tumor tissue from Merkel cell carcinoma. The sequence derives from a human donor with Merkel cell carcinoma. The CDR3 region has the DNA TGTGCCAGCAGTTTACCGCTTCAGACGCTGTTTTTT. This gives the protein CASSLPLQTLFF.